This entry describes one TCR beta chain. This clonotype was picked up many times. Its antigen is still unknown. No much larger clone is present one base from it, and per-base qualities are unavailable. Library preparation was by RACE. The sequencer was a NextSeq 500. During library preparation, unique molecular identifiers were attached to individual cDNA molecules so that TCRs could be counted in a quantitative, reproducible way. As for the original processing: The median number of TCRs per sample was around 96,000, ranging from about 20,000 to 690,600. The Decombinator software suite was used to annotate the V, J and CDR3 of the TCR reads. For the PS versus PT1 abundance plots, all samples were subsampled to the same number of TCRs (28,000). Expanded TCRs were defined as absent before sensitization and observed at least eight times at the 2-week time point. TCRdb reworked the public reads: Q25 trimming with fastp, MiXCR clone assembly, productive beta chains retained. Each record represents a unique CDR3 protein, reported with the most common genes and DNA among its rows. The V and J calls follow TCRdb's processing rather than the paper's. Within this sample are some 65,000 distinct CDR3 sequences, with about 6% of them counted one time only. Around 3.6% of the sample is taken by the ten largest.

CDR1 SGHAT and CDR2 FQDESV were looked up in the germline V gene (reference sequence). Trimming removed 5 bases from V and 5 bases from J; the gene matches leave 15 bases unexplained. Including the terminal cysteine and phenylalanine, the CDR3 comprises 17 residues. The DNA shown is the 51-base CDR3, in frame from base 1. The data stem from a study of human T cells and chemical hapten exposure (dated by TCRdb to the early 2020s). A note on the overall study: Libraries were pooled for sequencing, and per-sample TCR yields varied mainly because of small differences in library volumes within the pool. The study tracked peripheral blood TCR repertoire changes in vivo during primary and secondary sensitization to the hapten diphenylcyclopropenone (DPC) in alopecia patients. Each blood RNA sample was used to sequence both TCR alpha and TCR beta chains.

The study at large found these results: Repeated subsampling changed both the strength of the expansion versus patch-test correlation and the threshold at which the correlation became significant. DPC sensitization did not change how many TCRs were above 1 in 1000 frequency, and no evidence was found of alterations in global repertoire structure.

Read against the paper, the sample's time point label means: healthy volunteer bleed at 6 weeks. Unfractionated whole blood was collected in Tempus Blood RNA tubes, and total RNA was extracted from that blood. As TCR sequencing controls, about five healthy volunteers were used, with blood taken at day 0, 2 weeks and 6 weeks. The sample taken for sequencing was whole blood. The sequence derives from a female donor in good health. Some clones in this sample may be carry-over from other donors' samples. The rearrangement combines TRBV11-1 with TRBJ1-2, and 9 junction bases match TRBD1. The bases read TGTGCCAGCAGCCAAGGGACAGGGTCTCTTGAGTGGTATGGCTACACCTTC. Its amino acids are CASSQGTGSLEWYGYTF.